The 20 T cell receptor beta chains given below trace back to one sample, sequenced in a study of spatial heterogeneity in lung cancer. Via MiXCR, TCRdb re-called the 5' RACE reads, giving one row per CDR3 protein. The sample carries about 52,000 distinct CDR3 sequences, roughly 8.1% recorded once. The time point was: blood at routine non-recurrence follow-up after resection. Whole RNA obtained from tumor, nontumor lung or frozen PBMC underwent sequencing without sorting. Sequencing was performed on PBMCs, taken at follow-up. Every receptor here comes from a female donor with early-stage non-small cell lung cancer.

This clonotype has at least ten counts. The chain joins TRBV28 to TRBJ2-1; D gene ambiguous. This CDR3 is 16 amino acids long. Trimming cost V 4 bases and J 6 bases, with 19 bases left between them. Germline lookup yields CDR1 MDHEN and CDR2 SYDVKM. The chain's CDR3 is CASSSPYPLVSNEQFF. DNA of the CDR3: TGTGCCAGCAGTTCCCCCTATCCCCTTGTGAGCAATGAGCAGTTCTTC.

The CDR3 here is CASRAHRTGAMYGYTF. The CDR3, as DNA: TGCGCCAGCCGAGCTCATAGGACAGGGGCTATGTATGGCTACACCTTC. The genes are TRBV5-1 and TRBJ1-2; 9 bases align to TRBD1. CDR3 length: 16 amino acids. Trimming at V came to 7 bases and at J to 5 bases, leaving 15 bases not matched to a gene. Germline loops: CDR1 SGHRS, CDR2 YFSETQ.

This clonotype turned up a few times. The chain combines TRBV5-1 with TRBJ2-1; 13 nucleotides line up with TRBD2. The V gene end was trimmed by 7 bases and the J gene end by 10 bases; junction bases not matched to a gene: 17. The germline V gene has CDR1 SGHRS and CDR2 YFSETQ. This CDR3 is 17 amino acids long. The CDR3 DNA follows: TGCGCCAGCGCCCGAAGGACTAGCGGGGGCCCCACGGAGGAGCAGTTCTTC. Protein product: CASARRTSGGPTEEQFF. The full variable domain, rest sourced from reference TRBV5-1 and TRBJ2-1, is KAGVTQTPRYLIKTRGQQVTLSCSPISGHRSVSWYQQTPGQGLQFLFEYFSETQRNKGNFPGRFSGRQFSNSRSEMNVSTLELGDSALYLCASARRTSGGPTEEQFFGPGTRLTVL.

The CDR3 protein is CASSQDLVRGSGAFF. Here the CDR3 DNA reads TGCGCCAGCAGCCAAGATTTGGTTCGGGGCAGCGGGGCTTTCTTT. The genes are TRBV4-3 and TRBJ1-1; possibly TRBD1 for D (5 bases). Trimming took 0 bases from V and 11 from J, leaving 19 bases between them. CDR3 length equals 15 residues. CDR1 is LGHNA, CDR2 YSLEER, per germline.

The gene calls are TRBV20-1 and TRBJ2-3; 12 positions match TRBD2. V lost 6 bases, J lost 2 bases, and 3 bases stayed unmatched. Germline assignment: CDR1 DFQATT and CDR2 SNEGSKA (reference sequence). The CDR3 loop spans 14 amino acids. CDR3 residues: CSARLAGATDTQYF. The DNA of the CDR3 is TGCAGTGCGAGACTAGCGGGGGCCACAGATACGCAGTATTTT.

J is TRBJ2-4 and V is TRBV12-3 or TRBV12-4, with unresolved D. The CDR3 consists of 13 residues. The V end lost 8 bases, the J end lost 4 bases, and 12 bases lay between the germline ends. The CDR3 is CASGTSTKNIQYF. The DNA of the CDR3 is TGTGCCAGCGGAACAAGTACTAAAAACATTCAGTACTTC.

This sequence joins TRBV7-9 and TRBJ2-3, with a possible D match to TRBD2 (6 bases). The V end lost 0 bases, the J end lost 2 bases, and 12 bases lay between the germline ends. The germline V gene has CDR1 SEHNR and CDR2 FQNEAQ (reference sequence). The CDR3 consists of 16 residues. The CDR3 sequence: CASSLARGSATDTQYF. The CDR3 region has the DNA TGTGCCAGCAGCTTAGCGCGGGGTAGCGCCACAGATACGCAGTATTTT. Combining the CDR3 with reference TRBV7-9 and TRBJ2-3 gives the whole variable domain DTGVSQNPRHKITKRGQNVTFRCDPISEHNRLYWYRQTLGQGPEFLTYFQNEAQLEKSRLLSDRFSAERPKGSFSTLEIQRTEQGDSAMYLCASSLARGSATDTQYFGPGTRLTVL.

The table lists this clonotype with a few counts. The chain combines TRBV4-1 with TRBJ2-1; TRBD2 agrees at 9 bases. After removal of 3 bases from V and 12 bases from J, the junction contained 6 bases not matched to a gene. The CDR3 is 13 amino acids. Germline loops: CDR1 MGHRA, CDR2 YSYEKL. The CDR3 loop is CASSQESGGRQFF. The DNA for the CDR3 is TGCGCCAGCAGCCAGGAAAGCGGGGGGAGGCAGTTCTTC.

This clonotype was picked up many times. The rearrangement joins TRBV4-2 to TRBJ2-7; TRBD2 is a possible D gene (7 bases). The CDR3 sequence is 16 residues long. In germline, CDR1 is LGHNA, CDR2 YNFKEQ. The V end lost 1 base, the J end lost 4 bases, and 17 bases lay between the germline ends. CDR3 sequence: CASSQAPGEGGYEQYF. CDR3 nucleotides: TGTGCCAGCAGCCAAGCTCCTGGGGAGGGGGGATACGAGCAGTACTTC.

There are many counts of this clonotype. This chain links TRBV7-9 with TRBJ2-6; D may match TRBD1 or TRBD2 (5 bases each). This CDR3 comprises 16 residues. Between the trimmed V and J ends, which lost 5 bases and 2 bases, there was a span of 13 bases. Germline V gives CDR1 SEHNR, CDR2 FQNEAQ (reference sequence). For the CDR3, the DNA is TGTGCCAGCAGCGTGACGGGGCGCGCTGGGGCCAACGTCCTGACTTTC. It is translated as CASSVTGRAGANVLTF.

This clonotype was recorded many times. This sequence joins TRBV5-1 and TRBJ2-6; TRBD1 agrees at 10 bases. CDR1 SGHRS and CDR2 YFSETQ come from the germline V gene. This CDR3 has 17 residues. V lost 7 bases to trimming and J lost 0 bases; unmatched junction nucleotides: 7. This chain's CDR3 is CASVTGTGASGANVLTF. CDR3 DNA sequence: TGCGCCAGCGTCACCGGGACAGGGGCCTCTGGGGCCAACGTCCTGACTTTC. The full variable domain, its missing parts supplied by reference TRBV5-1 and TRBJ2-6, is KAGVTQTPRYLIKTRGQQVTLSCSPISGHRSVSWYQQTPGQGLQFLFEYFSETQRNKGNFPGRFSGRQFSNSRSEMNVSTLELGDSALYLCASVTGTGASGANVLTFGAGSRLTVL.

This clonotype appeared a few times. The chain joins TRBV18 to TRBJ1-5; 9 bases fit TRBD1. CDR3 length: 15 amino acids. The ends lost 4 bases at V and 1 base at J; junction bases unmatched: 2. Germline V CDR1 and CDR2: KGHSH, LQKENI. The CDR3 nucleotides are TGTGCCAGCTCACGGACAGGGGCCAGCAATCAGCCCCAGCATTTT. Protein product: CASSRTGASNQPQHF.

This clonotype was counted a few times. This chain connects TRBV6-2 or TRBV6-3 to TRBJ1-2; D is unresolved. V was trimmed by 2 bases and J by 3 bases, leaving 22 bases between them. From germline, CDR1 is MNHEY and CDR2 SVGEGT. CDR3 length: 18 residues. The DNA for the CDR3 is TGTGCCAGCAGTTACCCCCTCGAGAATCTGAGCCCGGACTATGGCTACACCTTC. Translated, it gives CASSYPLENLSPDYGYTF.

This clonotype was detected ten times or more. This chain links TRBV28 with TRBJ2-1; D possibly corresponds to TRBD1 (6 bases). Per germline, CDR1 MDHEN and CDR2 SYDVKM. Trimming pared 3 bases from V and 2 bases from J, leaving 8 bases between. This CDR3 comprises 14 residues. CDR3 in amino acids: CASSFRTAYNEQFF. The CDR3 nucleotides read TGTGCCAGCAGTTTTAGGACAGCCTACAATGAGCAGTTCTTC.

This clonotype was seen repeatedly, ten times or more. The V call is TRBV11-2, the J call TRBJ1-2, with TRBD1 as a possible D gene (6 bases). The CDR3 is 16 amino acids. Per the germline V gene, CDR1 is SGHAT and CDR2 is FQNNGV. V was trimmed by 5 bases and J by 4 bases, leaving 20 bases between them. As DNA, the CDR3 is TGTGCCAGCAGCCCCCGCGGGGGGGGCAGCAGCTATGGCTACACCTTC. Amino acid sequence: CASSPRGGGSSYGYTF.

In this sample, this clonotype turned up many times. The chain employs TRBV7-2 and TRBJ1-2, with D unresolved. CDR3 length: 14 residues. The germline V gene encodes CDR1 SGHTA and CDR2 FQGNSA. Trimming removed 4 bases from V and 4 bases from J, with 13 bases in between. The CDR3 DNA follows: TGTGCCAGCAGCTCCTCCACGGGAACCTATGGCTACACCTTC. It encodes CASSSSTGTYGYTF.

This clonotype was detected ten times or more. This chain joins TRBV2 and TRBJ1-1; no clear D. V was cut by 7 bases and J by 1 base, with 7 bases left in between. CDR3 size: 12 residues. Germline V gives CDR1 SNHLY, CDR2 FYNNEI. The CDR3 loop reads CASIDKNTEAFF. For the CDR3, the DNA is TGTGCCAGCATTGACAAGAACACTGAAGCTTTCTTT.

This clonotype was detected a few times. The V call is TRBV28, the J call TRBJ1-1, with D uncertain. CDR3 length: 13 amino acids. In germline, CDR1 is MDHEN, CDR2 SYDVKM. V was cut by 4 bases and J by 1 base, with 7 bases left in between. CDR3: CASSWLENTEAFF. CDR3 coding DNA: TGTGCCAGCAGTTGGTTAGAGAACACTGAAGCTTTCTTT.

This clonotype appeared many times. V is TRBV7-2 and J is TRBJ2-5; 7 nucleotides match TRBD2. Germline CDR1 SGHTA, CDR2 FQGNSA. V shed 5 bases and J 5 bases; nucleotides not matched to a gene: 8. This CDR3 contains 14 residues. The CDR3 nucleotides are TGTGCCAGCAGCCGAGCGGGGCCCTCGGAGACCCAGTACTTC. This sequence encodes CASSRAGPSETQYF.

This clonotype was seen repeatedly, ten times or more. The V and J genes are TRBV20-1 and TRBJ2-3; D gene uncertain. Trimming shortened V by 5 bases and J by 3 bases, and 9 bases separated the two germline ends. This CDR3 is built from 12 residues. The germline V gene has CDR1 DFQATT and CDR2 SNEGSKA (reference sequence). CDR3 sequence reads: CSAPSGTDTQYF. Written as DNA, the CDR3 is TGCAGTGCTCCGAGTGGGACAGATACGCAGTATTTT.